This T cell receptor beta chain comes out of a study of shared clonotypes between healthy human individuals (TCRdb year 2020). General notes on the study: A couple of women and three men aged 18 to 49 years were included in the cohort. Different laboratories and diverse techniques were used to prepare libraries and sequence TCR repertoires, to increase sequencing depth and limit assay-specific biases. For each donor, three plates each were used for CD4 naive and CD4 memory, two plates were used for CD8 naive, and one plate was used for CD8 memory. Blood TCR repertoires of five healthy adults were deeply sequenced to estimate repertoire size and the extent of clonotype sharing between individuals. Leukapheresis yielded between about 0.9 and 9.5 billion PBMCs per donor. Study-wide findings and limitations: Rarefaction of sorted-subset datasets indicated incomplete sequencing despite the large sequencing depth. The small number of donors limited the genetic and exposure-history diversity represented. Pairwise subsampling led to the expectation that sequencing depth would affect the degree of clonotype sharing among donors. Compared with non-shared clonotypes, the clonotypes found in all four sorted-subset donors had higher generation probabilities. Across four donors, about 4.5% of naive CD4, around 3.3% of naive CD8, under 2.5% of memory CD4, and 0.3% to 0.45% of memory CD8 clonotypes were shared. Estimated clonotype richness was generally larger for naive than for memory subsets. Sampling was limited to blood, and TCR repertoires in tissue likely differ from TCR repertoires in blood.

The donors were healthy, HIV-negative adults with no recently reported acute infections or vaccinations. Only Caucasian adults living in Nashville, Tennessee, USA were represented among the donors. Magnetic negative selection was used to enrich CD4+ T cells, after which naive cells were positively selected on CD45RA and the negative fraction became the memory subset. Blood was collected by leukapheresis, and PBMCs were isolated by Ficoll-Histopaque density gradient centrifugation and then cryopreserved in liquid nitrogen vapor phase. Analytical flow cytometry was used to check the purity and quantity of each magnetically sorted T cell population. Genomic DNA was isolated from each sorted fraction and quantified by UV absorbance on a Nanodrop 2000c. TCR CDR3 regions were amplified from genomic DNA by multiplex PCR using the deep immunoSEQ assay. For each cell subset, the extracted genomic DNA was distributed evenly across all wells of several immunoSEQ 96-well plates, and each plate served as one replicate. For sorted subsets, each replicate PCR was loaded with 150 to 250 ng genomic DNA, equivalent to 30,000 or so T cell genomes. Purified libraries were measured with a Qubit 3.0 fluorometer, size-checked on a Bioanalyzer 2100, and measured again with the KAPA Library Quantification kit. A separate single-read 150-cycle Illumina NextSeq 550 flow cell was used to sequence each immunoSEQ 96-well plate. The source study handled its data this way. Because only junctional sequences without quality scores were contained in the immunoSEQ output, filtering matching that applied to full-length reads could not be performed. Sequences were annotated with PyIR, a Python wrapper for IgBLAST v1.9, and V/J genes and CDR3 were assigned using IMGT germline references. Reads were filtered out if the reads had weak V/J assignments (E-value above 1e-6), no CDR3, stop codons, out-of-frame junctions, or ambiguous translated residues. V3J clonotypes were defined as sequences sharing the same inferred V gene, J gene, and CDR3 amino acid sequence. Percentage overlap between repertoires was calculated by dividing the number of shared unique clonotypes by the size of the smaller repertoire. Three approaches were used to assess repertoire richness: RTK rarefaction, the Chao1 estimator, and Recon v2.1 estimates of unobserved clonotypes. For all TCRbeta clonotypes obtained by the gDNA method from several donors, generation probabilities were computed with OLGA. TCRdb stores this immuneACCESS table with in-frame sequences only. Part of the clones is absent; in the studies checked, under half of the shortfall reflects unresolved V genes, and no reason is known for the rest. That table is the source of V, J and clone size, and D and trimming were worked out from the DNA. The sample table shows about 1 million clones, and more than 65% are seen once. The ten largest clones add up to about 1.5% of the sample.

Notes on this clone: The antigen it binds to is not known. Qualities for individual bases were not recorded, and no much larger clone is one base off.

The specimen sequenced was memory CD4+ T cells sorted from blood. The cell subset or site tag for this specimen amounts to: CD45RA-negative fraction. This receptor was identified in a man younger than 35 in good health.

The DNA sequence is given as TGTGCCAGTAGTATTCAAGGGTTTGCCGAGCAGTACTTC. Protein translation: CASSIQGFAEQYF. This sequence uses TRBV19 and TRBJ2-7, with the D gene too uncertain to name. CDR1 and CDR2 are drawn from the germline V gene (reference sequence): LNHDA, SQIVND. Taken from cysteine to phenylalanine, the CDR3 has 13 residues. Only the CDR3 portion is preserved as DNA: 39 bases, with reading frame beginning at the first base. V loses 3 bases, J loses 6 bases, and the germline ends lie 12 bases apart.